The present T cell receptor (beta chain) was sequenced within a study of T-cell reconstitution after alpha-beta-depleted transplantation in children. The study, taken as a whole, reports: At around two months after transplant, the alpha-beta T cells were reportedly derived from several hundred expanded clones that came from non-depleted graft cells. Certain patients had high TCRbeta diversity at day 60, and it came from recipient T cells and thymic progenitors that survived. By one year post-transplant, T-cell counts and diversity largely arose from T cells that were newly produced.

A note on this clonotype: Its antigen is not identified.

Preparation of the TCRbeta library involved a method that used unique molecular identifiers. TCRdb re-analysed the PCR reads in MiXCR, keeping a single row per CDR3 protein. The sample lists about 210,000 distinct CDR3 sequences; more than 15% were seen once. The CDR3 loop spans 14 amino acids. V lost 5 bases, J lost 7 bases, and 4 bases stayed unmatched. Germline-derived CDR1 and CDR2 are MNHEY and SVGAGI. This specimen consisted of PBMCs, mostly from graft donor cells, obtained 360 days after TCRalphabeta/CD19-depleted stem cell transplant. This chain links TRBV6-5 with TRBJ1-6; 8 nucleotides line up with TRBD1. The TCR was taken from a male patient between 2 and 10 years old who had a stem cell transplant for acute lymphoblastic leukemia, so the T cells may come from the graft donor. The CDR3 is CASSPRQGNSPLHF. In nucleotides, the CDR3 is TGTGCCAGCAGTCCTCGACAGGGGAATTCACCCCTCCACTTT.